What follows are 23 T cell receptor beta chains derived from one specimen sequenced in a study of Graves' ophthalmopathy and Graves' hyperthyroidism. RNA transcripts yielded amplified TCR beta CDR3 regions. A first-round RT-PCR used HTBI primers, followed by a second-round multiplex PCR. Each CDR3 protein gets one entry after TCRdb re-called the multiplex PCR reads with MiXCR. The sample includes 1 million to 1.3 million distinct CDR3 sequences, less than 45% of them seen just once. The sequenced sample was peripheral blood or thyroid tissue (not recorded which). These receptor sequences come from an adult man with Graves' hyperthyroidism.

This clonotype was picked up many times. The V gene is TRBV29-1, the J gene TRBJ2-7; D not resolved. With 4 bases removed from V and 4 bases from J, the gap between germline ends came to 8 bases. Germline V gives CDR1 SQVTM, CDR2 ANQGSEA. The CDR3 is 11 residues long. CDR3: CSVGVGYEQYF. The CDR3, as DNA: TGCAGCGTTGGTGTAGGTTACGAGCAGTACTTC.

The chain has TRBV7-8 and TRBJ2-7; 9 bases match TRBD1. The trim removed 2 bases at V and 5 bases at J, leaving 7 bases unmatched. This CDR3 spans 15 amino acids. Germline V gives CDR1 SGHVS, CDR2 FQNEAQ. In DNA, the CDR3 is TGTGCCAGCAGCTTAACCCCGGGACAGGGTAACGAGCAGTACTTC. Residues: CASSLTPGQGNEQYF.

Notes on this clonotype: Since a much larger clone is just one base distant, this may be a read error. V is TRBV20-1 and J is TRBJ1-6; 7 nucleotides align to TRBD1. Germline V gives CDR1 DFQATT, CDR2 SNEGSKA (reference sequence). This CDR3 has 15 amino acids. In nucleotides, the CDR3 is TGCAGTGCTTACCGACCGGGACAGAACATTTCACCCCCCCACTTT. This translates into CSAYRPGQNISPPHF.

This clonotype was recorded at least ten times. V and J are TRBV2 and TRBJ1-2; TRBD1 might be the D (5 bases). This CDR3 is built from 15 residues. CDR1 and CDR2 from the germline V gene are SNHLY and FYNNEI. The V gene lost 7 bases and the J gene lost 6 bases, with 21 bases spanning the gap. In nucleotides, the CDR3 is TGTGCCAGCACTCTGAAGTGGGCAGGGAGCGATGGCTACACCTTC. Translation gives CASTLKWAGSDGYTF.

Note on this clonotype: This could be a read error, since a much larger clone is one nucleotide away. The chain employs TRBV19 and TRBJ1-4; tentative D call: TRBD1 (5 bases). The CDR3 length is 15 residues. V lost 8 bases, J lost 8 bases, and 21 bases lay in between. Germline-derived CDR1 and CDR2 are LNHDA and SQIVND (reference sequence). The CDR3 loop is CASRQTGAGLEKLFF. In DNA, the CDR3 is TGTGCCAGTCGGCAGACCGGGGCCGGTTTGGAAAAACTGTTTTTT.

This clonotype was seen many times. The chain has TRBV6-2 or TRBV6-3 and TRBJ1-1; TRBD1 aligns across 7 bases. Germline V gene sequence: CDR1 MNHEY, CDR2 SVGEGT. The CDR3 contains 13 residues. The ends lost 6 bases at V and 1 base at J; junction bases unmatched: 2. The CDR3 is CASRGQTNTEAFF. CDR3 bases: TGTGCCAGCAGGGGACAGACGAACACTGAAGCTTTCTTT.

As concerns this clonotype: The germline gene is not matched at one end of the junction; a read error may be the cause. The chain links TRBV19 to TRBJ2-6; D gene uncertain. CDR3 length equals 16 residues. CDR1 is LNHDA, CDR2 SQIVND, per germline (reference sequence). In DNA form, the CDR3 reads TGTACCAGTAGTTTAGGATTGATCTCTGGGGCCAACGTCCTGACTTTC. This codes for CTSSLGLISGANVLTF.

This sequence joins TRBV2 and TRBJ1-3; D unclear. The CDR3 has 15 residues. CDR1 and CDR2 from the germline V gene are SNHLY and FYNNEI. The ends were cut back, 2 bases at V and 0 bases at J, with 8 bases in the middle. The CDR3 nucleotides read TGTGCCAGCAGTGAACTGAGTCGCTCTGGAAACACCATATATTTT. It yields the protein CASSELSRSGNTIYF.

Details on this clonotype: This may be a read error: a much more frequent sequence differs by one nucleotide. CDR3 region: CASNPGLAGNTGELFF. The DNA for the CDR3 is TGTGCCAGCAACCCGGGACTAGCGGGGAACACCGGGGAGCTGTTTTTT. The gene calls are TRBV2 and TRBJ2-2; 12 nucleotides align to TRBD2. CDR1 and CDR2 (germline): SNHLY, FYNNEI. CDR3 length: 16 residues. After removal of 7 bases from V and 1 base from J, the junction contained 4 bases not matched to a gene.

The genes are TRBV25-1 and TRBJ1-2; unclear D gene. This CDR3 region has 13 residues. Germline CDR1 and CDR2: MGHDK and SYGVNS. CDR3 sequence (DNA): TGTGCTACCAGGACGGGTTTTAACTATGGCTACACCTTC. Amino acid sequence: CATRTGFNYGYTF.

There are a few counts of this clonotype. CDR3 region: CASSILFGRYEQYF. The CDR3 DNA sequence: TGTGCCAGTAGTATATTATTTGGGCGGTACGAGCAGTACTTC. This chain uses TRBV19 with TRBJ2-7, with D unclear. Germline V gene data show CDR1 as LNHDA and CDR2 as SQIVND (reference sequence). V gave up 2 bases and J gave up 4 bases, with 12 bases separating them. The CDR3 spans 14 residues.

The chain recombines TRBV25-1 with TRBJ1-2; 10 positions match TRBD1. The V segment lost 2 bases and the J segment 4 bases; nucleotides outside the gene matches: 7. CDR1 is MGHDK and CDR2 is SYGVNS in the germline V gene. This CDR3 spans 16 amino acids. CDR3 DNA sequence: TGTGCCAGCAGTGAAAGACCGGGACAGGGGACCTATGGCTACACCTTC. This sequence encodes CASSERPGQGTYGYTF.

The table lists this clonotype with a count of one. V is TRBV7-2 and J is TRBJ2-7, with no clear D. Germline V CDR1 and CDR2: SGHTA, FQGNSA. This CDR3 is 13 amino acids long. The V gene lost 0 bases and the J gene lost 7 bases, with 10 bases spanning the gap. The CDR3 bases are TGTGCCAGCAGCTTAGCGGTGGGTATTGAGCAGTACTTC. Its protein is CASSLAVGIEQYF.

The chain carries TRBV12-3 or TRBV12-4 and TRBJ2-5; TRBD1 matches 7 bases. V shed 5 bases, J shed 2 bases, and the junction held 5 bases outside the gene matches. This CDR3 is 14 amino acids long. CDR3 loop: CASSVQGVQETQYF. The CDR3 DNA reads as TGTGCCAGCAGTGTTCAGGGGGTACAAGAGACCCAGTACTTC.

Comment on this clonotype: A read error may explain this, as a much larger clone is one base away. The DNA for the CDR3 is TGTGTCAGCACCCCAGGAGGCAGGTCCTATGGCTACACCTTC. Translated: CVSTPGGRSYGYTF. The chain carries TRBV7-4 and TRBJ1-2, with D unclear. The germline CDR1 and CDR2 sequences are SGHVT and SQSDAQ. CDR3 size: 14 residues.

The chain uses TRBV20-1 and TRBJ1-4; no reliable D call. Per germline, CDR1 DFQATT and CDR2 SNEGSKA (reference sequence). The CDR3 has 13 amino acids. V was shortened by 6 bases and J by 8 bases, with 16 bases between the two germline ends. Here the CDR3 DNA reads TGCAGTGCCGCGACCGGCGAGCGCGAAAAACTGTTTTTT. Translation gives CSAATGEREKLFF.

Concerning this clonotype itself: A read error may be the cause here, since a much bigger clone is one base away. No DNA is shown, since the ends of the CDR3 on it are uncertain; the CDR3 is the one TCRdb lists. The rearrangement uses TRBV20-1 and TRBJ2-7; no DNA check was done on the table's D call, TRBD2. Germline V gives CDR1 DFQATT, CDR2 SNEGSKA (reference sequence). The CDR3 numbers 15 amino acids, ends counted. Here the CDR3 reads CSARGLAGYNCEQYF.

This clonotype has more than one count but fewer than ten. The V and J genes are TRBV29-1 and TRBJ1-2; D not resolved. The CDR3 is 15 amino acids. Germline V CDR1 and CDR2: SQVTM, ANQGSEA. Trimming removed 0 bases from V and 6 bases from J, with 17 bases in between. The CDR3 nucleotides are TGCAGCGTTGAAGATCTTGCCAGGCCCTCTGATGGCTACACCTTC. It yields the protein CSVEDLARPSDGYTF.

There are many counts of this clonotype. This rearrangement joins TRBV9 to TRBJ2-6, with TRBD1 as a possible D gene (5 bases). Trimming stripped 1 base from V and 1 base from J, with 18 bases between. Germline CDR1 and CDR2: SGDLS and YYNGEE. CDR3 length equals 19 residues. The chain's CDR3 is CASSVQGRGRPSGANVLTF. Written as DNA, the CDR3 is TGTGCCAGCAGCGTACAGGGTAGGGGCCGACCGTCTGGGGCCAACGTCCTGACTTTC.

The V call is TRBV7-2, the J call TRBJ2-5; no reliable D call. Trimming took off 3 bases at V and 4 bases at J, with 15 bases between the two ends. The CDR3 loop spans 15 amino acids. Germline V lookup: CDR1 SGHTA, CDR2 FQGNSA. Written as DNA, the CDR3 is TGTGCCAGCAGCTTCGTTTTCTTGAGTACAGAGACCCAGTACTTC. It yields the protein CASSFVFLSTETQYF.

This clonotype was found many times. This chain uses TRBV15 with TRBJ1-6; 10 nucleotides align to TRBD1. V shed 3 bases and J 6 bases; nucleotides not matched to a gene: 2. This CDR3 spans 15 amino acids. The germline V gene encodes CDR1 LNHNV and CDR2 YYDKDF (reference sequence). Here the CDR3 DNA reads TGTGCCACCAGCAGGTGGACAGGGGGTAATTCACCCCTCCACTTT. It is translated as CATSRWTGGNSPLHF.

V usage is TRBV7-2 and J usage is TRBJ1-5; D possibly corresponds to TRBD1 (5 bases). This CDR3 has 15 residues. The ends were cut back, 6 bases at V and 9 bases at J, with 21 bases in the middle. Germline V gene lookup returns CDR1 SGHTA and CDR2 FQGNSA. CDR3 loop: CASSSGTTGTWPQHF. CDR3 coding DNA: TGTGCCAGCAGTTCGGGGACTACTGGGACTTGGCCCCAGCATTTT. Drawing the rest from reference TRBV7-2 and TRBJ1-5, the complete variable domain is GAGVSQSPSNKVTEKGKDVELRCDPISGHTALYWYRQSLGQGLEFLIYFQGNSAPDKSGLPSDRFSAERTGGSVSTLTIQRTQQEDSAVYLCASSSGTTGTWPQHFGDGTRLSIL.

The chain employs TRBV7-9 and TRBJ1-2; 8 positions match TRBD1. The V gene's germline CDR1 is SEHNR and CDR2 FQNEAQ (reference sequence). The ends lost 11 bases at V and 1 base at J; junction bases unmatched: 9. The length of the CDR3 is 14 residues. CDR3 amino acids: CAAGTGAFNYGYTF. In DNA form, the CDR3 reads TGTGCCGCAGGGACAGGAGCTTTTAACTATGGCTACACCTTC. The full variable domain, in which reference TRBV7-9 and TRBJ1-2 provide the parts outside the CDR3, is DTGVSQNPRHKITKRGQNVTFRCDPISEHNRLYWYRQTLGQGPEFLTYFQNEAQLEKSRLLSDRFSAERPKGSFSTLEIQRTEQGDSAMYLCAAGTGAFNYGYTFGSGTRLTVV.